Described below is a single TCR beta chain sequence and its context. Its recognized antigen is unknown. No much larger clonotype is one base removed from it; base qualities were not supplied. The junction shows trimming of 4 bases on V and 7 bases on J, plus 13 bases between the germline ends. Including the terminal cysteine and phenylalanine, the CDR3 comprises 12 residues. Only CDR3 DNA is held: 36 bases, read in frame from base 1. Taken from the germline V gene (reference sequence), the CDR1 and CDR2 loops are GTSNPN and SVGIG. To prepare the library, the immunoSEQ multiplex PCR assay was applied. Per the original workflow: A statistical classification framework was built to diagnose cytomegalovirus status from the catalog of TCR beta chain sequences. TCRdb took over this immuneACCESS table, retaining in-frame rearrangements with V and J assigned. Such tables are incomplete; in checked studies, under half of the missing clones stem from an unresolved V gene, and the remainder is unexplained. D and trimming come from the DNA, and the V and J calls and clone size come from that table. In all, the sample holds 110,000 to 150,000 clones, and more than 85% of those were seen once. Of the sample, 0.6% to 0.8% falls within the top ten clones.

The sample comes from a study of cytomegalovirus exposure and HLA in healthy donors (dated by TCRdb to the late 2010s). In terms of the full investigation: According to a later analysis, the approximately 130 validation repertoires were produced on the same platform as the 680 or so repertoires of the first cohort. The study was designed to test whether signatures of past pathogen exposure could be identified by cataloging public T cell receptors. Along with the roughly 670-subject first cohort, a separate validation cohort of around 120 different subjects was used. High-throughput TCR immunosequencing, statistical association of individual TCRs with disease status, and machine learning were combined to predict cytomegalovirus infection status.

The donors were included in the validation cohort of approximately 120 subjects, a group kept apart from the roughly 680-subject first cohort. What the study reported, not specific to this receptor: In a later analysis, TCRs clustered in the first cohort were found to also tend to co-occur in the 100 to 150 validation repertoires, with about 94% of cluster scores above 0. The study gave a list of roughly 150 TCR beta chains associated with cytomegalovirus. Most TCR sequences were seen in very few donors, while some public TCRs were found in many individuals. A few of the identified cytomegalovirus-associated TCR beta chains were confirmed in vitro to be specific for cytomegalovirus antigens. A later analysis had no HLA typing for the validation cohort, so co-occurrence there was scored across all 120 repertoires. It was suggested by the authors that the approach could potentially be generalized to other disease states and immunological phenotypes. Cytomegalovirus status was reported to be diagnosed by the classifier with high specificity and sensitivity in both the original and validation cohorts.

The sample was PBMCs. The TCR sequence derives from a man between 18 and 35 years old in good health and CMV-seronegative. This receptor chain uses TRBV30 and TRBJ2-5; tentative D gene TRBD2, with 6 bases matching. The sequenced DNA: TGTGCCTGGACCCGACTAGGCGGGACCCAGTACTTC. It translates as CAWTRLGGTQYF.